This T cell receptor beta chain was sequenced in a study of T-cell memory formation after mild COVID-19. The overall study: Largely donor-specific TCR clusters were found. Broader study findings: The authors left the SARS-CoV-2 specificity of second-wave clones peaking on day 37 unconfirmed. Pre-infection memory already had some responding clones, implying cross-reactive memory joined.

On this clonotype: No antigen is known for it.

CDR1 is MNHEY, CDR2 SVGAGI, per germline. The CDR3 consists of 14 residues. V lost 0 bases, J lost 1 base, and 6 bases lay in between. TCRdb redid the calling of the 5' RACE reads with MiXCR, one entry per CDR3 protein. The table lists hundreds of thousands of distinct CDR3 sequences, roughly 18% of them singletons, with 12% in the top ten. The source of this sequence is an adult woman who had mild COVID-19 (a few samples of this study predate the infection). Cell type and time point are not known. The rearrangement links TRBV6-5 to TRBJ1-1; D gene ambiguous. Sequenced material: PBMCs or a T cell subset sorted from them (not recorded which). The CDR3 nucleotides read TGTGCCAGCAGTTACTCGAGGTGGAACACTGAAGCTTTCTTT. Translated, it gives CASSYSRWNTEAFF.